These 12 T cell receptor beta chains were all obtained from the same sample, sequenced in a study of T cell changes during pregnancy in multiple sclerosis. Sequencing was performed with immunoSEQ multiplex PCR; in TCRdb, only in-frame clones are kept and a portion is missing. The sample has some 27,000 clones, 89% seen once. Specimen: CD4+ T cells from peripheral blood mononuclear cells, collected in the first trimester of pregnancy. These receptors all stem from a female donor in good health, enrolled as a control in a pregnancy study.

The rearrangement uses TRBV6-5 and TRBJ2-7, with a tentative D call TRBD2 (5 bases). Germline V gene lookup returns CDR1 MNHEY and CDR2 SVGAGI. The CDR3 has 14 amino acids. Trimming shortened V by 6 bases and J by 1 base, and 13 bases separated the two germline ends. CDR3 DNA sequence: TGTGCCAGCAGGACCAGGACTGTTTCCTACGAGCAGTACTTC. It translates to CASRTRTVSYEQYF.

The gene calls are TRBV5-1 and TRBJ1-1, with D perhaps TRBD1 (6 bases). CDR1 SGHRS and CDR2 YFSETQ come from the germline V gene. The V end lost 8 bases, the J end lost 3 bases, and 11 bases lay between the germline ends. This CDR3 has 12 amino acids. CDR3 residues: CASRTEDTEAFF. The CDR3 region has the DNA TGCGCCAGTCGGACAGAGGACACTGAAGCTTTCTTT.

This rearrangement joins TRBV6-6 to TRBJ2-2, with TRBD1 identical over 9 bases. With V trimmed by 7 bases and J by 7 bases, 7 bases remained unmatched. The CDR3 has 14 amino acids. The V gene's germline CDR1 is MNHNY and CDR2 SVGAGI (reference sequence). CDR3 sequence: CASNRDRVGGELFF. Here the CDR3 DNA reads TGTGCCAGCAACCGGGACAGGGTAGGCGGGGAGCTGTTTTTT.

The chain couples TRBV30 to TRBJ2-7; 12 nucleotides agree with TRBD2. With 3 bases clipped from V and 6 bases from J, the junction kept 3 bases outside the gene matches. The CDR3 loop spans 13 amino acids. CDR1 and CDR2 (germline): GTSNPN, SVGIG (reference sequence). The CDR3 spells CAWRLAGGLEQYF. In DNA, the CDR3 is TGTGCCTGGAGACTAGCGGGGGGTCTCGAGCAGTACTTC.

The gene calls are TRBV5-8 and TRBJ2-7; D is unclear. The V and J ends lost 4 bases and 7 bases respectively, with 15 bases between them. Germline-derived CDR1 and CDR2 are SGHTS and YDEGEE. CDR3 length: 13 residues. The CDR3 nucleotides are TGTGCCAGCAGCCTCATAGTAGGCGGAGAGCAGTACTTC. Translating gives CASSLIVGGEQYF.

Remarks on this clone: Other DNA sequences within the sample encode an identical CDR3. This rearrangement joins TRBV7-2 to TRBJ1-1; the match to TRBD1 covers 8 bases. The CDR3 is 14 residues long. CDR1 and CDR2 from the germline V gene are SGHTA and FQGNSA. J gave up 4 bases and V 1 base, and 2 bases lay outside the gene matches. This CDR3 reads CASSLVQGGTEAFF. Written as DNA, the CDR3 is TGTGCCAGCAGCTTAGTACAGGGGGGCACTGAAGCTTTCTTT.

The chain has TRBV5-4 and TRBJ2-5, with D perhaps TRBD2 (6 bases). V was shortened by 0 bases and J by 2 bases, with 14 bases between the two germline ends. Germline values: CDR1 SGHNT, CDR2 YYREEE (reference sequence). This CDR3 spans 16 amino acids. DNA of the CDR3: TGTGCCAGCAGCTTGGAGCCTACTAGCCCTCAAGAGACCCAGTACTTC. The encoded protein is CASSLEPTSPQETQYF.

This chain connects TRBV5-8 to TRBJ1-5; D is uncertain. The CDR3 is made up of 14 amino acids. From germline, CDR1 is SGHTS and CDR2 YDEGEE. The V end was cut by 0 bases, the J end by 6 bases, with 10 bases between. Here the CDR3 reads CASSLVRGAQPQHF. CDR3 coding DNA: TGTGCCAGCAGCTTGGTCCGGGGAGCTCAGCCCCAGCATTTT.

The rearrangement uses TRBV29-1 and TRBJ1-1; D uncertain. The CDR3 spans 12 residues. Germline CDR1 SQVTM, CDR2 ANQGSEA. With 4 bases removed from V and 9 bases from J, the gap between germline ends came to 15 bases. CDR3 amino acids: CSVGGELGKAFF. CDR3 in DNA: TGCAGCGTTGGCGGAGAGTTGGGTAAAGCTTTCTTT.

The V call is TRBV5-1, the J call TRBJ1-1, with TRBD1 matching over 11 bases. V trimming: 6 bases; J trimming: 4 bases; junction bases outside the gene matches: 8. The CDR3 length is 15 residues. The germline gives CDR1 SGHRS, CDR2 YFSETQ. The CDR3 protein is CASTPTGTGGTEAFF. Written as DNA, the CDR3 is TGCGCCAGCACCCCGACCGGGACAGGGGGCACTGAAGCTTTCTTT.

The rearrangement links TRBV6-6 to TRBJ2-2; D possibly corresponds to TRBD2 (5 bases). The CDR3 sequence is 13 residues long. The V end lost 4 bases, the J end lost 6 bases, and 9 bases lay between the germline ends. Germline V gene data show CDR1 as MNHNY and CDR2 as SVGAGI (reference sequence). Here the CDR3 reads CASSFSSPGELFF. The CDR3 nucleotides are TGTGCCAGCAGTTTTTCTAGCCCCGGGGAGCTGTTTTTT.

The V gene is TRBV10-3, the J gene TRBJ1-1, with no clear D. The length of the CDR3 is 12 residues. Germline lookup yields CDR1 ENHRY and CDR2 SYGVKD. V was trimmed by 0 bases and J by 8 bases, leaving 7 bases between them. CDR3 in amino acids: CAISESRGEAFF. The CDR3 bases are TGTGCCATCAGTGAGTCGCGAGGGGAAGCTTTCTTT.